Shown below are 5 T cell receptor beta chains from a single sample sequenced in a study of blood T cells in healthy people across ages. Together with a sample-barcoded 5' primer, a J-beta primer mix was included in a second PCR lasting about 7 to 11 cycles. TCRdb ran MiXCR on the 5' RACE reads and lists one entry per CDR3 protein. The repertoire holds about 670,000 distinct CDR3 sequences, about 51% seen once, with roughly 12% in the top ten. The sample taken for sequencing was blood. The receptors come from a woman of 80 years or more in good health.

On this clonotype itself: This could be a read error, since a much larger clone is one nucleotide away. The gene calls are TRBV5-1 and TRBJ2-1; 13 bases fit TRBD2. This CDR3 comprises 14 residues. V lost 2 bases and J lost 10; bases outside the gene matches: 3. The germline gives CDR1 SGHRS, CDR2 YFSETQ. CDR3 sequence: CASSFEGLAGEQFF. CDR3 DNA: TGCGCCAGCAGCTTTGAGGGACTAGCGGGAGAGCAGTTCTTC.

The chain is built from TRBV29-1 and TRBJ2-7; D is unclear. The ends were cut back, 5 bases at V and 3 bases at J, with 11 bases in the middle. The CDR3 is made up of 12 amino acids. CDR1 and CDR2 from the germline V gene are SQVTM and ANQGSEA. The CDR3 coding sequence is TGCAGCGTTTCGGACGGCATCTACGAGCAGTACTTC. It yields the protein CSVSDGIYEQYF.

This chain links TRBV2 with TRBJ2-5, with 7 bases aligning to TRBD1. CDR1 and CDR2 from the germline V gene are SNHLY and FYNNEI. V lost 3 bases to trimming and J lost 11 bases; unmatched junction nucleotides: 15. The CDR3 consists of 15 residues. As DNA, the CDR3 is TGTGCCAGCAGTGATAGGGGGCTGGGGTACAATGAGCAGTACTTC. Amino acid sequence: CASSDRGLGYNEQYF. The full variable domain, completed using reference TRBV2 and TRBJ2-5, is EPEVTQTPSHQVTQMGQEVILRCVPISNHLYFYWYRQILGQKVEFLVSFYNNEISEKSEIFDDQFSVERPDGSNFTLKIRSTKLEDSAMYFCASSDRGLGYNEQYFGPGTRLLVL.

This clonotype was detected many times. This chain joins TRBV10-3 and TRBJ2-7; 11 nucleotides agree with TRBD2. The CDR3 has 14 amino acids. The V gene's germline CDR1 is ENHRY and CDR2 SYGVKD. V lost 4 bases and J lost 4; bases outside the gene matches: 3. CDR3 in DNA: TGTGCCATCAGTGGGACTAGCGGGTCATACGAGCAGTACTTC. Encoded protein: CAISGTSGSYEQYF.

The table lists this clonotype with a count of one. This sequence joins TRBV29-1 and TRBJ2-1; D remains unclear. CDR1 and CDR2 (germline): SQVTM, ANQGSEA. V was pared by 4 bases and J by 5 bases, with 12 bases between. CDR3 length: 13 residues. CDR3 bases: TGCAGCGTTGCTTACCGGTTGGACAATGAGCAGTTCTTC. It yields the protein CSVAYRLDNEQFF.